These 31 T cell receptor beta chains were sequenced from one sample in a study of beta chain features in type 1 diabetes. The whole isolated RNA underwent reverse transcription, so sequencing captured expressed TCRB transcripts. Only in-frame clones appear in the TCRdb table, and some are missing; sequencing was by immunoSEQ multiplex PCR. The sample has 250,000 or so clones, 25% to 35% seen once. The sample comprised central memory CD4+ T cells from blood. The receptors were gathered from a man aged 25 to 40 in good health.

This clone was seen a few times. The CDR3: CSAVLGQGGSYTF. The CDR3 DNA reads TGCAGCGCCGTCTTAGGACAGGGAGGTAGCTACACCTTC. The chain links TRBV29-1 to TRBJ1-2, with 8 nucleotides matching TRBD1. The CDR3 covers 13 residues. Germline assignment: CDR1 SQVTM and CDR2 ANQGSEA. V lost 7 bases and J lost 9; bases outside the gene matches: 13.

This clone showed up many times. The rearrangement links TRBV7-9 to TRBJ2-1, with 11 bases that match TRBD1. The CDR3 runs 15 residues. In germline, CDR1 is SEHNR, CDR2 FQNEAQ (reference sequence). Trimming cost V 2 bases and J 8 bases; bases outside gene matches: 5. DNA of the CDR3: TGTGCCAGCAGCTTAAGGACAGGGGGCATCCATGAGCAGTTCTTC. It yields the protein CASSLRTGGIHEQFF. Based on the CDR3 plus reference TRBV7-9 and TRBJ2-1, the full variable domain is DTGVSQNPRHKITKRGQNVTFRCDPISEHNRLYWYRQTLGQGPEFLTYFQNEAQLEKSRLLSDRFSAERPKGSFSTLEIQRTEQGDSAMYLCASSLRTGGIHEQFFGPGTRLTVL.

The gene calls are TRBV5-1 and TRBJ2-6; D is undetermined. CDR1 and CDR2 (germline): SGHRS, YFSETQ. The CDR3 sequence is 16 residues long. The V gene lost 2 bases and the J gene lost 1 base, with 10 bases spanning the gap. In DNA, the CDR3 is TGCGCCAGCAGCTTACGGGCGGCGTCTGGGGCCAACGTCCTGACTTTC. Its protein is CASSLRAASGANVLTF.

In its sample, this clone was seen many times. The chain uses TRBV30 and TRBJ2-3; D gene ambiguous. V was shortened by 2 bases and J by 5 bases, with 8 bases between the two germline ends. The CDR3 totals 12 residues. Germline V CDR1 and CDR2: GTSNPN, SVGIG (reference sequence). CDR3 sequence (DNA): TGTGCCTGGAGTAGTACTGGAGATACGCAGTATTTT. It specifies CAWSSTGDTQYF. The whole variable domain, remainder taken from reference TRBV30 and TRBJ2-3, is SQTIHQWPATLVQPVGSPLSLECTVEGTSNPNLYWYRQAAGRGLQLLFYSVGIGQISSEVPQNLSASRPQDRQFILSSKKLLLSDSGFYLCAWSSTGDTQYFGPGTRLTVL.

This clone was found a few times. The chain combines TRBV6-5 with TRBJ2-1; TRBD2 aligns across 10 bases. Germline values: CDR1 MNHEY, CDR2 SVGAGI. After removal of 6 bases from V and 2 bases from J, the junction contained 4 bases not matched to a gene. This CDR3 has 15 amino acids. The CDR3 DNA reads TGTGCCAGCAGGGATAGCGGGGGGACCTACAATGAGCAGTTCTTC. Protein: CASRDSGGTYNEQFF.

The chain recombines TRBV7-2 with TRBJ2-3; TRBD2 matches at 9 bases. With 3 bases clipped from V and 3 bases from J, the junction kept 10 bases outside the gene matches. This CDR3 spans 17 amino acids. The germline gives CDR1 SGHTA, CDR2 FQGNSA. The CDR3 DNA is TGTGCCAGCAGCTTGGCGGGAGGGCCGGGTGGTACAGATACGCAGTATTTT. Protein: CASSLAGGPGGTDTQYF.

This clone was seen repeatedly, ten times or more. The chain employs TRBV5-6 and TRBJ2-1; 7 bases align to TRBD2. CDR3 size: 17 residues. Trimming cost V 0 bases and J 5 bases; bases outside gene matches: 11. Per the germline V gene, CDR1 is SGHDT and CDR2 is YYEEEE. This CDR3 is CASSLVGRGRTNNEQFF. The CDR3 nucleotides read TGTGCCAGCAGCTTGGTTGGACGCGGGAGAACCAACAATGAGCAGTTCTTC.

This clone was counted many times. The chain couples TRBV30 to TRBJ1-3; D is perhaps TRBD1 (5 bases). This CDR3 region has 11 residues. CDR1 GTSNPN and CDR2 SVGIG come from the germline V gene (reference sequence). V was shortened by 7 bases and J by 8 bases, with 12 bases between the two germline ends. As DNA, the CDR3 is TGTGCCTCTTGGGGCCCGGACACCATATATTTT. Encoded protein: CASWGPDTIYF.

Concerning this clone: Other DNA sequences in the same sample also yield this CDR3. The J gene is TRBJ2-3, the V gene TRBV27, with D perhaps TRBD2 (6 bases). The germline CDR1 and CDR2 sequences are MNHEY and SMNVEV (reference sequence). The CDR3 has 15 amino acids. V lost 4 bases and J 0 bases, leaving 11 bases between the germline ends. CDR3 amino acids: CASSWGDSSTDTQYF. The CDR3 DNA follows: TGTGCCAGCAGTTGGGGGGATTCTAGCACAGATACGCAGTATTTT.

The chain joins TRBV9 to TRBJ1-5; D is ambiguous. This CDR3 has 13 amino acids. Germline assignment: CDR1 SGDLS and CDR2 YYNGEE. The V and J ends lost 4 bases and 3 bases respectively, with 8 bases between them. The CDR3 loop reads CASSSAPNQPQHF. In DNA form, the CDR3 reads TGTGCCAGCAGCTCGGCTCCCAATCAGCCCCAGCATTTT.

This clone was detected a few times. The chain has TRBV11-1 and TRBJ1-1; D unresolved. Trimming pared 3 bases from V and 0 bases from J, leaving 8 bases between. Germline assignment: CDR1 SGHAT and CDR2 FQDESV (reference sequence). The length of the CDR3 is 14 residues. The CDR3 nucleotides are TGTGCCAGCAGCTTCGCGAAGGTGAACACTGAAGCTTTCTTT. It encodes CASSFAKVNTEAFF.

This clone was found a few times. V is TRBV5-1 and J is TRBJ2-5, with a possible D match to TRBD2 (6 bases). In germline, CDR1 is SGHRS, CDR2 YFSETQ. V lost 5 bases to trimming and J lost 5 bases, with 19 bases between them. This CDR3 region has 15 residues. Here the CDR3 reads CASSFDGGFRETQYF. CDR3 nucleotides: TGCGCCAGCAGTTTTGACGGAGGGTTTAGGGAGACCCAGTACTTC.

The V gene is TRBV29-1, the J gene TRBJ1-1, with D possibly matching TRBD1 (5 bases). CDR3 size: 14 residues. Trimming cost V 4 bases and J 3 bases, with 15 bases left between them. The germline gives CDR1 SQVTM, CDR2 ANQGSEA. This CDR3 is CSVAKGGDYTEAFF. The CDR3 DNA is TGCAGCGTTGCCAAAGGAGGGGACTACACTGAAGCTTTCTTT.

This clone was seen a handful of times. The rearrangement links TRBV25-1 to TRBJ2-5; D remains unclear. The CDR3 has 13 amino acids. In germline, CDR1 is MGHDK, CDR2 SYGVNS. The ends were cut back, 1 base at V and 4 bases at J, with 7 bases in the middle. Here the CDR3 reads CASSEWSVETQYF. The DNA of the CDR3 is TGTGCCAGCAGTGAATGGAGCGTAGAGACCCAGTACTTC.

The table lists this clone with a few counts. The chain combines TRBV28 with TRBJ2-7, with a tentative D call TRBD1 (6 bases). The CDR3 spans 18 residues. Per germline, CDR1 MDHEN and CDR2 SYDVKM. V lost 7 bases to trimming and J lost 0 bases, with 25 bases between them. The CDR3 loop reads CASTHLGSGQGSSYEQYF. In nucleotides, the CDR3 is TGTGCCAGCACTCATCTAGGATCGGGCCAGGGGAGCTCCTACGAGCAGTACTTC.

This clone was counted a few times. This chain connects TRBV6-5 to TRBJ2-1; 7 bases align to TRBD2. The V segment lost 9 bases and the J segment 2 bases; nucleotides outside the gene matches: 10. CDR1 MNHEY and CDR2 SVGAGI come from the germline V gene. CDR3 size: 15 residues. As DNA, the CDR3 is TGTGCCAGTACCCGACGGGGGAGGGCCTACAATGAGCAGTTCTTC. This gives the protein CASTRRGRAYNEQFF.

This clone was observed a few times. This chain links TRBV30 with TRBJ2-1; D uncertain. Trimming took off 2 bases at V and 1 base at J, with 9 bases between the two ends. In germline, CDR1 is GTSNPN, CDR2 SVGIG (reference sequence). The CDR3 totals 14 residues. The CDR3 coding sequence is TGTGCCTGGAGTCCCGACGGTTCCTACAATGAGCAGTTCTTC. This encodes CAWSPDGSYNEQFF.

This clone was seen a few times. The J gene is TRBJ2-1, the V gene TRBV2; the D gene is possibly TRBD2 (5 bases). Trimming stripped 7 bases from V and 0 bases from J, with 13 bases between. The length of the CDR3 is 15 residues. Germline V gene sequence: CDR1 SNHLY, CDR2 FYNNEI. CDR3 region: CASMDLTNSYNEQFF. The CDR3 bases are TGTGCCAGCATGGACTTAACGAACTCCTACAATGAGCAGTTCTTC.

This clone was counted many times. The chain is built from TRBV7-9 and TRBJ2-5; D is unresolved. Germline CDR1 is SEHNR and CDR2 is FQNEAQ (reference sequence). Trimming took off 0 bases at V and 5 bases at J, with 4 bases between the two ends. The CDR3 runs to 12 residues. The CDR3 nucleotides read TGTGCCAGCAGCTTAGCGTTGGAGACCCAGTACTTC. Translating it yields CASSLALETQYF. Based on the CDR3 plus reference TRBV7-9 and TRBJ2-5, the full variable domain is DTGVSQNPRHKITKRGQNVTFRCDPISEHNRLYWYRQTLGQGPEFLTYFQNEAQLEKSRLLSDRFSAERPKGSFSTLEIQRTEQGDSAMYLCASSLALETQYFGPGTRLLVL.

The sample holds many counts of this clone. The chain is built from TRBV7-8 and TRBJ2-7; D is possibly TRBD1 or TRBD2 (5 bases each). Germline V gene lookup returns CDR1 SGHVS and CDR2 FQNEAQ. The length of the CDR3 is 14 residues. Trimming took off 3 bases at V and 6 bases at J, with 15 bases between the two ends. CDR3 residues: CASSLIPGPGEQYF. CDR3 in DNA: TGTGCCAGCAGCTTGATTCCGGGACCGGGCGAGCAGTACTTC.

This clone was seen once. The chain carries TRBV5-4 and TRBJ2-2; 8 bases line up with TRBD1. CDR1 SGHNT and CDR2 YYREEE come from the germline V gene (reference sequence). There are 14 residues in the CDR3. After removal of 4 bases from V and 5 bases from J, the junction contained 4 bases not matched to a gene. Written as DNA, the CDR3 is TGTGCCAGCAGCCGGACAGGGAGGACCGGGGAGCTGTTTTTT. Amino acids: CASSRTGRTGELFF.

The chain uses TRBV30 and TRBJ2-7; maybe TRBD2 (5 bases). Between the trimmed V and J ends, which lost 2 bases and 9 bases, there was a span of 14 bases. This CDR3 is built from 12 residues. The V gene's germline CDR1 is GTSNPN and CDR2 SVGIG (reference sequence). In nucleotides, the CDR3 is TGTGCCTGGAGTTCCCCGGGGTTTACGCAGTACTTC. Its translation is CAWSSPGFTQYF.

The gene calls are TRBV7-2 and TRBJ2-1, with TRBD2 identical over 10 bases. CDR3 length: 15 residues. In germline, CDR1 is SGHTA, CDR2 FQGNSA. J was trimmed by 3 bases and V by 5 bases; bases with no gene match: 4. The CDR3 spells CASSPGLADYNEQFF. CDR3 DNA sequence: TGTGCCAGCAGCCCTGGACTAGCGGACTACAATGAGCAGTTCTTC.

This clone occurred once. V and J are TRBV5-1 and TRBJ2-3; no reliable D call. V lost 0 bases to trimming and J lost 6 bases, with 11 bases between them. This CDR3 has 14 amino acids. Germline lookup yields CDR1 SGHRS and CDR2 YFSETQ. The CDR3 nucleotides read TGCGCCAGCAGCTTGGGCCGACCGATGGATACGCAGTATTTT. Its protein product is CASSLGRPMDTQYF.

This sequence joins TRBV15 and TRBJ1-5; 7 positions match TRBD1. This CDR3 contains 15 residues. Germline assignment: CDR1 LNHNV and CDR2 YYDKDF (reference sequence). The V gene end was trimmed by 5 bases and the J gene end by 2 bases; junction bases not matched to a gene: 6. CDR3 loop: CATSSMTGRNQPQHF. The CDR3 DNA follows: TGTGCCACCAGCTCCATGACAGGGCGCAATCAGCCCCAGCATTTT.

The chain is built from TRBV29-1 and TRBJ1-1; TRBD1 matches at 7 bases. The CDR3 is 13 amino acids. The germline CDR1 and CDR2 sequences are SQVTM and ANQGSEA. Trimming took 7 bases from V and 2 from J; bases not matched to a gene: 7. The CDR3: CSALGQVNTEAFF. CDR3 sequence (DNA): TGCAGCGCTCTCGGACAGGTCAACACTGAAGCTTTCTTT.

This chain joins TRBV18 and TRBJ2-7, with D perhaps being TRBD1 or TRBD2 (6 bases each). In germline, CDR1 is KGHSH, CDR2 LQKENI. The CDR3 runs 14 residues. Between the trimmed V and J ends, which lost 2 bases and 6 bases, there was a span of 14 bases. CDR3 residues: CASSPSPGAGEQYF. The CDR3 DNA sequence: TGTGCCAGCTCACCATCACCGGGGGCGGGCGAGCAGTACTTC. The variable domain in full, with the rest retrieved from reference TRBV18 and TRBJ2-7, is NAGVMQNPRHLVRRRGQEARLRCSPMKGHSHVYWYRQLPEEGLKFMVYLQKENIIDESGMPKERFSAEFPKEGPSILRIQQVVRGDSAAYFCASSPSPGAGEQYFGPGTRLTVT.

This clone has only a few counts. The rearrangement links TRBV15 to TRBJ2-2, with no clear D. Germline CDR1 is LNHNV and CDR2 is YYDKDF (reference sequence). There are 13 residues in the CDR3. With 1 base removed from V and 6 bases from J, the gap between germline ends came to 6 bases. CDR3 sequence reads: CATSRVVPGELFF. The CDR3 DNA reads as TGTGCCACCAGCAGAGTGGTTCCCGGGGAGCTGTTTTTT. Full variable domain (remainder filled in from reference TRBV15 and TRBJ2-2): DAMVIQNPRYQVTQFGKPVTLSCSQTLNHNVMYWYQQKSSQAPKLLFHYYDKDFNNEADTPDNFQSRRPNTSFCFLDIRSPGLGDTAMYLCATSRVVPGELFFGEGSRLTVL.

This clone was observed a few times. An end of the junction does not agree with germline; a read error may underlie this. The J gene is TRBJ1-1, the V gene TRBV2, with D possibly matching TRBD1 (6 bases). Germline CDR1 SNHLY, CDR2 FYNNEI. This CDR3 spans 13 amino acids. The CDR3 DNA reads as TGTGCCAGCAGCGAAGCCTGGACAGCACCAGCTTTCTTT. As protein: CASSEAWTAPAFF.

The rearrangement joins TRBV5-1 to TRBJ2-7; D ambiguous. Looked up from germline, CDR1 is SGHRS and CDR2 is YFSETQ. The ends were cut back, 0 bases at V and 6 bases at J, with 13 bases in the middle. The CDR3 runs 14 residues. CDR3 sequence reads: CASSLAAAPSEQYF. The CDR3 coding sequence is TGCGCCAGCAGCTTGGCGGCAGCCCCCTCCGAGCAGTACTTC.

This clone appeared a few times. The chain links TRBV2 to TRBJ1-4; D is possibly TRBD1 (5 bases). The CDR3 runs 12 residues. V lost 8 bases, J lost 7 bases, and 11 bases lay in between. Germline lookup yields CDR1 SNHLY and CDR2 FYNNEI. This CDR3 reads CASRQGGEKLFF. As DNA, the CDR3 is TGTGCCAGCCGGCAGGGTGGTGAAAAACTGTTTTTT.